The rows below give T cell receptor beta chains drawn from one sample of a study of a mutant IDH1 vaccine in newly diagnosed glioma. Their antigens are not known. Clones were read by immunoSEQ multiplex PCR, and TCRdb kept only the in-frame ones, dropping some. The sample contains roughly 48,000 clones, roughly four fifths of which appear only once. Specimen: PBMCs, collected from a glioma patient whose treatment included an IDH1 peptide vaccine. The receptors here all came from a man in his forties or fifties with glioma. Each CDR3 is given with its conserved first and last residue. The D gene is left open where the match is weak. The size of a clone is reported for some rows only, either as once, few or many, or as a class for expanded clones.

V gene	J gene	D gene	clone size	CDR3 DNA	CDR3 protein
TRBV5-1	TRBJ1-4	TRBD1	NA	TGCGCCAGCGCATCGGGGACAGGGGGAGAAAAACTGTTTTTT	CASASGTGGEKLFF
TRBV5-1	TRBJ1-2	TRBD1	NA	TGCGCCAGCAGACCCGACAGGGGAGTCAGCTATGGCTACACCTTC	CASRPDRGVSYGYTF
TRBV5-6	TRBJ2-1	NA	NA	TGTGCCAGCAGCTTGGCCGTGCGAGGAGAGCAGTTCTTC	CASSLAVRGEQFF
TRBV6-6	TRBJ2-5	NA	once	TGTGCCAGCAGCCCAAAAGAGACCCAGTACTTC	CASSPKETQYF
TRBV6-1	TRBJ2-5	TRBD2	NA	TGTGCCAGCAGTGAAGTAGCGGGAGTCATGGAGACCCAGTACTTC	CASSEVAGVMETQYF
TRBV5-4	TRBJ2-1	TRBD2	NA	TGTGCCAGCAGCCCTAGCGGGGCTAGCTCCTACAATGAGCAGTTCTTC	CASSPSGASSYNEQFF
TRBV19	TRBJ1-5	NA	many	TGTGCCAGTAGTGTCGCACATCGGGAACAGCCCCAGCATTTT	CASSVAHREQPQHF
TRBV6-1	TRBJ2-5	NA	NA	TGTGCCAGCAGGGAAAGTGTGACAGGGACCCAGTACTTC	CASRESVTGTQYF
TRBV5-1	TRBJ1-1	NA	NA	TGCGCCAGCAGCTTGACTCGGACAGCGAACACTGAAGCTTTCTTT	CASSLTRTANTEAFF
TRBV7-9	TRBJ1-1	NA	NA	TGTGCCAGCAGAAGACCGGAGAACACTGAAGCTTTCTTT	CASRRPENTEAFF
TRBV2	TRBJ2-3	NA	NA	TGTGCCAGCAGCCCCCTTTCGACTAGCACAGATACGCAGTATTTT	CASSPLSTSTDTQYF
TRBV5-5	TRBJ1-1	NA	few	TGTGCCAGCACTAAATCGGATAGGCCTGGGGATGAAGCTTTCTTT	CASTKSDRPGDEAFF
TRBV14	TRBJ1-3	TRBD1	NA	TGTGCCAGCAGCCCCATGGACAGGCTGAGCTCTGGAAACACCATATATTTT	CASSPMDRLSSGNTIYF
TRBV5-1	TRBJ2-3	TRBD2	NA	TGCGCCAGCAGCTCAGGACTAGCTGAGACAGATACGCAGTATTTT	CASSSGLAETDTQYF
TRBV7-2	TRBJ2-5	TRBD2	NA	TGTGCCAGCAGCCTGCTTGGGAGGGGAGAGACCCAGTACTTC	CASSLLGRGETQYF
TRBV9	TRBJ2-7	TRBD2	few	TGTGCCAGCAGCGTAGAGCGGGAGGGAGGTGGCGAGCAGTACTTC	CASSVEREGGGEQYF
TRBV9	TRBJ2-7	NA	NA	TGTGCCAGCAGCGTAGACTCTGGACAGAGCTCCTACGAGCAGTACTTC	CASSVDSGQSSYEQYF
TRBV6-6	TRBJ1-1	NA	NA	TGTGCCAGCAGTCAGTTCGGAATCGGGGTTCCCACTGAAGCTTTCTTT	CASSQFGIGVPTEAFF
TRBV13	TRBJ2-7	NA	few	TGTGCCAGCAGCCCTCGACCGGATCGGGGCGAGCAGTACTTC	CASSPRPDRGEQYF
TRBV14	TRBJ2-7	TRBD2	NA	TGTGCCAGCAGCCTCGGGGGGTGGAGGGAGCAGTACTTC	CASSLGGWREQYF
TRBV5-1	TRBJ1-4	TRBD1	NA	TGCGCCAGCAGCTTGACAGGGGGGGATGAAAAACTGTTTTTT	CASSLTGGDEKLFF
TRBV5-5	TRBJ1-1	NA	NA	TGTGCCAGCAGCTTCAGTCAGAACACTGAAGCTTTCTTT	CASSFSQNTEAFF
TRBV5-4	TRBJ2-3	NA	NA	TGTGCCAGCAGCTTGGACAGGGACACAGATACGCAGTATTTT	CASSLDRDTDTQYF
TRBV7-2	TRBJ1-5	TRBD1	NA	TGTGCCAGCAGCGTAACGAGGGGGCACAATCAGCCCCAGCATTTT	CASSVTRGHNQPQHF
TRBV19	TRBJ1-2	NA	NA	TGTGCCAGTAGTATAGGAGTGAGTTTGGGGATCTATGGCTACACCTTC	CASSIGVSLGIYGYTF
TRBV7-2	TRBJ1-5	NA	once	TGTGCCAGCAGCTTACGACAGGCCAATCAGCCCCAGCATTTT	CASSLRQANQPQHF
TRBV7-9	TRBJ2-1	NA	NA	TGTGCCAGCAGCTCCCTAGACAGGGAGCAGTTCTTC	CASSSLDREQFF
TRBV6-6	TRBJ2-1	NA	NA	TGTGCCAGCATCCGTGGGAGTGGTCGGGATGAGCAGTTCTTC	CASIRGSGRDEQFF
TRBV6-6	TRBJ1-2	NA	NA	TGTGCCAGCACCTCAGTAACCGAAACGCGCGCGAGTGGCTACACCTTC	CASTSVTETRASGYTF
TRBV7-8	TRBJ2-7	TRBD1	once	TGTGCCAGCAGCTCGGGGACAGCTGACTACGAGCAGTACTTC	CASSSGTADYEQYF
TRBV5-1	TRBJ1-1	TRBD1	NA	TGCGCCAGCAGCTTGGCCCCCAGGGGGATTAACACTGAAGCTTTCTTT	CASSLAPRGINTEAFF
TRBV4-3	TRBJ1-3	NA	NA	TGCGCCAGCAGCGCGCGGGACACCTCTGGAAACACCATATATTTT	CASSARDTSGNTIYF
TRBV6-4	TRBJ2-1	NA	few	TGTGCCAGCAGTGACTCCATAGGTAGCACTGAGCAGTTCTTC	CASSDSIGSTEQFF
TRBV5-8	TRBJ2-1	NA	NA	TGTGCCAGCAGCTTGAATGTAGAGCAGTTCTTC	CASSLNVEQFF
TRBV7-2	TRBJ1-3	NA	NA	TGTGCCAGCAGCGTCAGCGGGCCGCCTGGAAACACCATATATTTT	CASSVSGPPGNTIYF
TRBV28	TRBJ2-1	NA	once	TGTGCCAGCAGTTTGGGGCAGGGAGGCTACAATGAGCAGTTCTTC	CASSLGQGGYNEQFF
TRBV27	TRBJ1-2	NA	NA	TGTGCCAGCAGGTCCCTCAGGGACCATGGCTACACCTTC	CASRSLRDHGYTF
TRBV5-1	TRBJ2-2	TRBD1	once	TGCGCCAGCAGCTCGACTGGGACAGGGGGAAACACCGGGGAGCTGTTTTTT	CASSSTGTGGNTGELFF
TRBV27	TRBJ2-7	TRBD2	few	TGTGCCAGCAGTTTGAGGCTAGCGGTAGATCAGTACTTC	CASSLRLAVDQYF
TRBV25-1	TRBJ1-5	NA	NA	TGTGCCAGCAGTGCCGGGTCTCAGCCCCAGCATTTT	CASSAGSQPQHF
TRBV7-9	TRBJ2-1	NA	NA	TGTGCCATCCCGGAAGAACGGGACTACAATGAGCAGTTCTTC	CAIPEERDYNEQFF
TRBV11-2	TRBJ1-3	NA	NA	TGTGCCAGCAGCTTAGGCCTGACGGGCTCTGGAAACACCATATATTTT	CASSLGLTGSGNTIYF
TRBV28	TRBJ2-5	NA	NA	TGTGCCAGCAGCCGGCCCCCGGAGGAGACCCAGTACTTC	CASSRPPEETQYF
TRBV4-1	TRBJ1-4	NA	medium-sized	TGCGCCAGCAGCCGCGACTGGTCTAATGAAAAACTGTTTTTT	CASSRDWSNEKLFF
TRBV5-1	TRBJ2-5	TRBD1	NA	TGCGCCAGCAGCTTGGGGACAGGGTCTGAGACCCAGTACTTC	CASSLGTGSETQYF
TRBV15	TRBJ2-1	TRBD2	NA	TGTGCCACCAGCAGAGGGCAGGGACTAGCGGGACCGGGCGAGCAGTTCTTC	CATSRGQGLAGPGEQFF
TRBV7-2	TRBJ2-3	NA	NA	TGTGCCAGCAGCTTAGGAGGTTCCGGGACAGATACGCAGTATTTT	CASSLGGSGTDTQYF
TRBV2	TRBJ2-6	NA	NA	TGTGCCAGCAAGGTCTCTGGGGCCAACGTCCTGACTTTC	CASKVSGANVLTF
TRBV7-2	TRBJ2-4	NA	few	TGTGCCAGCAGCTTAGATGGGGGCGGAAACGGAGGCATTCAGTACTTC	CASSLDGGGNGGIQYF
TRBV2	TRBJ1-4	NA	NA	TGTGCCAGCAGTGTTGGACGCCCTGAAAAACTGTTTTTT	CASSVGRPEKLFF
TRBV30	TRBJ1-5	TRBD1	few	TGTGCCTGGAGTGTATCTCTTGGGACAGTGGATGTCCAGCCCCAGCATTTT	CAWSVSLGTVDVQPQHF
TRBV5-1	TRBJ1-1	TRBD1	few	TGCGCCAGCAGCCTGACAGGGGGGATTACTGAAGCTTTCTTT	CASSLTGGITEAFF
TRBV29-1	TRBJ2-5	NA	once	TGCAGCGTTGGGCCCCAGTACTTC	CSVGPQYF
TRBV2	TRBJ2-7	TRBD1	NA	TGTGCCTGGGGACAGCGGACCTACGAGCAGTACTTC	CAWGQRTYEQYF
TRBV5-1	TRBJ1-1	NA	NA	TGCGCCAGCAGCCCCGGGGTTTTCGGGGGCACTGAAGCTTTCTTT	CASSPGVFGGTEAFF
TRBV7-9	TRBJ1-3	NA	NA	TGTGCCAGCAGCTTATTTGGGGAGCCAAGCGACACCATATATTTT	CASSLFGEPSDTIYF
TRBV27	TRBJ1-5	TRBD1	NA	TGTGCCAGCAGTTTAGGGACTGACAGGGTCAATCAGCCCCAGCATTTT	CASSLGTDRVNQPQHF
TRBV7-9	TRBJ1-6	TRBD1	NA	TGTGCCAGCAGCTCCCAGACAGGGGATAATTCACCCCTCCACTTT	CASSSQTGDNSPLHF
TRBV7-9	TRBJ2-7	TRBD1	NA	TGTGCCAGCAGCCAAGCGCGGACAGGGGACTACGAGCAGTACTTC	CASSQARTGDYEQYF